This entry describes one T cell receptor (beta chain). Its antigen is not yet known. No per-base quality is available; no much larger clone lies one base away. This specimen comes from a study of shared clonotypes between healthy human individuals (dated by TCRdb to 2020 to 2021). About the full investigation: A couple of women and three men aged 18 to 49 years were included in the cohort. Different laboratories and diverse techniques were used to prepare libraries and sequence TCR repertoires, to increase sequencing depth and limit assay-specific biases. For each donor, three plates each were used for CD4 naive and CD4 memory, two plates were used for CD8 naive, and one plate was used for CD8 memory. Per donor, leukapheresis produced somewhere between about 0.94 and 9.5 billion PBMCs. The study deeply sequenced blood TCR repertoires of roughly five healthy adults to estimate repertoire size and the extent of clonotype sharing between individuals.

The CDR3, cysteine through phenylalanine, is 17 amino acids long. Only the CDR3 region is kept as DNA, spanning 51 bases read in frame from base 1. V loses 0 bases of germline sequence and J loses 0 bases, and the interval between the two ends is 12 bases. Looking up the germline V gene yields CDR1 SGHAT and CDR2 FQNNGV. The donors were healthy, HIV-negative adults with no recently reported acute infections or vaccinations. Only Caucasian adults living in Nashville, Tennessee, USA were represented among the donors. CD4+ T cells were enriched through magnetic negative selection, after which naive cells were positively selected on CD45RA and the remaining negative fraction served as the memory subset. Blood was collected by leukapheresis, and PBMCs were isolated by Ficoll-Histopaque density gradient centrifugation and then cryopreserved in liquid nitrogen vapor phase. Purity and quantity of every magnetically sorted T cell population were checked by analytical flow cytometry. Genomic DNA was isolated from each sorted fraction and quantified by UV absorbance on a Nanodrop 2000c.

Using the deep immunoSEQ assay, TCR CDR3 regions were amplified from genomic DNA by multiplex PCR. Extracted genomic DNA from each cell subset was distributed evenly across all wells of several immunoSEQ 96-well plates, and each plate was treated as a replicate. For sorted subsets, each replicate PCR was loaded with roughly 190 ng genomic DNA, equivalent to approximately 33,000 T cell genomes. Purified libraries were measured with a Qubit 3.0 fluorometer, size-checked on a Bioanalyzer 2100, and measured again with the KAPA Library Quantification kit. Every immunoSEQ 96-well plate was sequenced on a dedicated single-read 150-cycle Illumina NextSeq 550 flow cell. The paper's processing steps were these. Because the immunoSEQ output included only junctional sequences and no quality scores, the filtering could not be the same as the filtering used for full-length reads. To assign V/J genes and CDR3, sequences were annotated using PyIR, a Python wrapper for IgBLAST v1.9, with IMGT germline references. Reads with weak V/J assignments (E-value above 1e-6), missing CDR3, stop codons, out-of-frame junctions, or ambiguous translated residues were removed. V3J clonotypes were defined as sequences sharing an identical inferred V gene, J gene, and CDR3 amino acid sequence. To compute the percentage overlap between repertoires, the number of shared unique clonotypes was divided by the size of the smaller repertoire. RTK rarefaction, the Chao1 estimator, and Recon v2.1 estimates of unobserved clonotypes were used to assess repertoire richness. For all TCRbeta clonotypes obtained by the gDNA method from several donors, generation probabilities were computed with OLGA. The immuneACCESS repertoire file appears here via TCRdb, limited to in-frame rearrangements. These files lack a portion of the clones; in checked studies, under half of the deficit traces to unresolved V genes, and the cause of the others is not known. V and J calls and clone size come straight from that table; D and trimming were deduced from the DNA. The sample table contains fewer than 1.8 million clones; only one count was recorded for around 98.5% of them. Around 0.38% of the sample goes to the ten largest clones.

Paper-wide results and their limitations: Naive subsets generally had larger estimated clonotype richness than memory subsets did. Incomplete sequencing was indicated by rarefaction of sorted-subset datasets, despite the large sequencing depth. Pairwise subsampling led to the expectation that sequencing depth would affect the degree of clonotype sharing among donors. Around 5% of naive CD4, 3.5% of naive CD8, roughly 2.5% of memory CD4, and 0.35% to 0.4% of memory CD8 clonotypes were shared across a few donors. The genetic and exposure-history diversity represented was limited by the small number of donors. Sampling was restricted to blood, and TCR repertoires in tissues likely differ from the TCR repertoires found in blood. Compared with non-shared clonotypes, clonotypes shared by all four sorted-subset donors had higher generation probabilities.

The material sequenced was naive CD4+ T cells sorted from blood. What this sample's cell subset or site label stands for: CD45RA+ positively selected. This receptor was obtained from a man aged 25 to 40 in good health. The chain is made from TRBV11-2 and TRBJ1-3, with no D gene named confidently. The sequenced DNA: TGTGCCAGCAGCTTAGATCAGGTGGTAGTCTCTGGAAACACCATATATTTT. Its translation is CASSLDQVVVSGNTIYF.